A selection of T cell receptor beta chains follows, all from one sample in a study of early T cells in non-severe SARS-CoV-2 infection. In TCRdb, the 5' RACE reads were re-called with MiXCR into one record per CDR3 protein. The repertoire has about 48,000 distinct CDR3 sequences, around 7.7% of them found once; the top ten carry 5.8%. The sample taken for sequencing was whole blood. Every receptor here comes from an adult who was a healthcare worker with PCR-confirmed SARS-CoV-2 infection or an uninfected control (not recorded which). Both conserved end residues are part of each CDR3. D genes are given only for firm matches. Size is omitted from some rows. Given values are once, few, many or a class for expanded clones.

>NA|TRBV28|TRBJ2-7|many
CASERSAVQLYEQYF
TGTGCCAGCGAAAGGTCGGCAGTGCAACTTTACGAGCAGTACTTC
>NA|TRBV4-1|TRBJ1-1|many
CASSQVVLQGSGTEAFF
TGCGCCAGCAGCCAAGTCGTATTACAGGGTTCGGGCACTGAAGCTTTCTTT
>NA|TRBV7-6|TRBJ2-7|NA
CASSSSGLYVEQYF
TGTGCCAGCAGTTCCTCTGGCCTATACGTGGAGCAGTACTTC
>TRBD2|TRBV7-2|TRBJ2-3|NA
CASSRLAVSTDTQYF
TGTGCCAGCAGCAGGCTAGCGGTAAGCACAGATACGCAGTATTTT
>TRBD1|TRBV5-1|TRBJ2-7|NA
CASSPRTGYYEQYF
TGCGCCAGCAGCCCCCGGACAGGGTACTACGAGCAGTACTTC
>NA|TRBV4-3|TRBJ1-1|many
CANSQEQNTEAFF
TGCGCCAACAGCCAAGAACAGAACACTGAAGCTTTCTTT
>NA|TRBV14|TRBJ2-7|many
CASSQEPVTTYEQYF
TGTGCCAGCAGCCAAGAACCGGTCACCACCTACGAGCAGTACTTC
>NA|TRBV7-2|TRBJ1-3|NA
CASSSTWGQAGNTIYF
TGTGCCAGCAGCTCCACTTGGGGACAAGCTGGAAACACCATATATTTT
>TRBD1|TRBV20-1|TRBJ1-5|many
CSAKGAPSNQPQHF
TGCAGTGCTAAGGGGGCGCCTAGCAATCAGCCCCAGCATTTT
>NA|TRBV6-1|TRBJ1-6|many
CASREWTSYNSPLHF
TGTGCCAGCCGTGAATGGACCTCATATAATTCACCCCTCCACTTT
>NA|TRBV7-9|TRBJ1-6|NA
CASSLFGSSYNSPLHF
TGTGCCAGCAGCTTGTTCGGGAGCTCCTATAATTCACCCCTCCACTTT
>NA|TRBV6-2/TRBV6-3|TRBJ1-6|many
CASSVGYSPLHF
TGTGCCAGCAGCGTCGGTTATTCACCCCTCCACTTT
>NA|TRBV5-6|TRBJ2-1|many
CASSLGSQNEQFF
TGTGCCAGCAGCTTGGGGAGCCAAAATGAGCAGTTCTTC
>NA|TRBV19|TRBJ2-6|NA
CASKDGALGANVLTF
TGTGCCAGCAAAGATGGGGCGCTCGGGGCCAACGTCCTGACTTTC
>TRBD1|TRBV27|TRBJ1-5|many
CASREQGQLDQPQHF
TGTGCCAGCAGAGAGCAGGGACAGTTAGATCAGCCCCAGCATTTT
>TRBD1|TRBV12-3/TRBV12-4|TRBJ2-2|NA
CASSFQGVNTGELFF
TGTGCCAGCAGTTTTCAGGGGGTGAACACCGGGGAGCTGTTTTTT
>TRBD1|TRBV7-8|TRBJ1-1|many
CASSLGRDRVNTEAFF
TGTGCCAGCAGCTTGGGCCGGGACAGGGTGAACACTGAAGCTTTCTTT
>TRBD1|TRBV7-2|TRBJ2-3|medium-sized
CASSLGQGYDTQYF
TGTGCCAGCAGCTTAGGACAGGGGTACGATACGCAGTATTTT
>NA|TRBV2|TRBJ2-3|many
CASSEEVARTDTQYF
TGTGCCAGCAGTGAAGAGGTAGCGAGAACAGATACGCAGTATTTT
>NA|TRBV7-2|TRBJ1-1|few
CASSPTDRYGTEAFF
TGTGCCAGCAGCCCCACTGACAGGTACGGCACTGAAGCTTTCTTT
>TRBD1|TRBV5-5|TRBJ1-5|many
CASSRDRDQPQHF
TGTGCCAGCAGCCGGGACAGGGATCAGCCCCAGCATTTT
>NA|TRBV6-2/TRBV6-3|TRBJ1-1|many
CASTAGWGASTEAFF
TGTGCCAGCACCGCCGGGTGGGGGGCGAGCACTGAAGCTTTCTTT
>NA|TRBV12-3/TRBV12-4|TRBJ2-1|NA
CASSLERGNNEQFF
TGTGCCAGCAGTTTAGAGAGAGGAAACAATGAGCAGTTCTTC
>TRBD1|TRBV20-1|TRBJ1-2|many
CSAREETGGGYTF
TGCAGTGCTAGAGAAGAAACAGGGGGTGGCTACACCTTC
>TRBD1|TRBV28|TRBJ2-7|NA
CASSQYPGQVYEQYF
TGTGCCAGCAGCCAATATCCGGGACAGGTCTACGAGCAGTACTTC
>NA|TRBV29-1|TRBJ2-1|many
CSVKAPPSYNEQFF
TGCAGCGTTAAGGCCCCTCCCTCCTACAATGAGCAGTTCTTC
>NA|TRBV5-7|TRBJ1-1|few
CASSLRIRPRARNTEAFF
TGTGCCAGCAGCTTGAGGATCCGGCCGAGGGCTCGAAACACTGAAGCTTTCTTT
>NA|TRBV25-1|TRBJ1-1|NA
CASSELRDVTEAFF
TGTGCCAGCAGTGAATTAAGGGACGTCACTGAAGCTTTCTTT
>TRBD1|TRBV6-2/TRBV6-3|TRBJ2-7|few
CASRPTGIYEQYF
TGTGCCAGCAGGCCGACAGGGATCTACGAGCAGTACTTC
>NA|TRBV11-2|TRBJ1-1|few
CASSFGENTEAFF
TGTGCCAGCAGCTTTGGGGAGAACACTGAAGCTTTCTTT
>NA|TRBV20-1|TRBJ2-7|NA
CSADSRDKSYEQYF
TGCAGTGCTGACTCAAGGGACAAATCCTACGAGCAGTACTTC
>TRBD1|TRBV6-5|TRBJ2-5|few
CASSYSQGRETQYF
TGTGCCAGCAGTTACTCACAGGGGCGAGAGACCCAGTACTTC
>NA|TRBV7-9|TRBJ1-2|NA
CASISLGTEVGYTF
TGTGCCAGCATCTCACTCGGGACGGAGGTGGGCTACACCTTC
>NA|TRBV27|TRBJ1-4|many
CASSPRASNEKLFF
TGTGCCAGCAGCCCCCGGGCCTCAAATGAAAAACTGTTTTTT
>NA|TRBV11-2|TRBJ2-3|NA
CASSFQTITDTQYF
TGTGCCAGCAGCTTCCAGACCATCACAGATACGCAGTATTTT
>TRBD1|TRBV7-9|TRBJ1-2|NA
CASSPDRGNRYTF
TGTGCCAGCAGCCCCGACAGGGGGAATCGCTACACCTTC
>TRBD2|TRBV27|TRBJ2-3|NA
CASRPLAEDTQYF
TGTGCCAGCAGGCCGCTAGCGGAAGATACGCAGTATTTT
>NA|TRBV28|TRBJ1-1|many
CASSFLPEGTEAFF
TGTGCCAGCAGTTTCCTTCCGGAGGGCACTGAAGCTTTCTTT
>TRBD1|TRBV5-4|TRBJ2-2|few
CASSFGRDRVTGELFF
TGTGCCAGCAGCTTCGGCCGGGACAGGGTGACCGGGGAGCTGTTTTTT
>TRBD2|TRBV9|TRBJ2-2|many
CASRTSGGALGTGELFF
TGTGCCAGCCGGACTAGCGGGGGGGCCTTGGGCACCGGGGAGCTGTTTTTT
>NA|TRBV2|TRBJ2-3|many
CASSDVQVTDTQYF
TGTGCCAGCAGTGACGTTCAGGTCACAGATACGCAGTATTTT
>NA|TRBV5-1|TRBJ1-6|many
CASSLAEEGSSYNSPLHF
TGCGCCAGCAGCTTGGCCGAGGAGGGAAGCTCCTATAATTCACCCCTCCACTTT
>TRBD1|TRBV6-5|TRBJ1-2|few
CASTPGGQGAILDGYTF
TGTGCCAGCACCCCAGGGGGACAGGGGGCGATTTTGGATGGCTACACCTTC
>NA|TRBV6-5|TRBJ2-2|many
CASSYHTVNTGELFF
TGTGCCAGCAGTTACCATACGGTGAACACCGGGGAGCTGTTTTTT
>NA|TRBV7-8|TRBJ2-2|many
CASSLGWNTGELFF
TGTGCCAGCAGCTTAGGGTGGAACACCGGGGAGCTGTTTTTT
>NA|TRBV7-8|TRBJ1-2|many
CASSLGYDERRYGYTF
TGTGCCAGCAGCTTAGGGTACGACGAAAGGCGCTATGGCTACACCTTC